The 9 T cell receptor beta chains below were found in one sample sequenced in a study of blood T cell repertoires in COVID-19. Some clones are missing from TCRdb's copy, which holds only in-frame ones; the method was immunoSEQ multiplex PCR. The sample includes about 74,000 clones, roughly four fifths of them seen just once. Sequencing was done on a sample of peripheral blood. These receptors originate from a man in his 70s with acute or convalescent COVID-19.

This chain links TRBV7-3 with TRBJ2-1; 7 bases map to TRBD1. This CDR3 spans 15 amino acids. The germline V gene encodes CDR1 SGHTA and CDR2 FQGTGA. V was clipped by 6 bases and J by 7 bases; unmatched bases: 12. The CDR3 spells CASRATALTGNEQFF. For the CDR3, the DNA is TGTGCCAGCAGGGCGACGGCCCTGACAGGGAATGAGCAGTTCTTC.

The CDR3 loop is CASSLGQTYGYTF. The CDR3 coding sequence is TGTGCCAGCAGTTTAGGGCAGACCTATGGCTACACCTTC. The chain recombines TRBV27 with TRBJ1-2; D not resolved. Germline CDR1 and CDR2: MNHEY and SMNVEV (reference sequence). The CDR3 is made up of 13 amino acids. The V end lost 2 bases, the J end lost 4 bases, and 8 bases lay between the germline ends.

The chain couples TRBV5-4 to TRBJ2-1; 9 bases agree with TRBD2. The CDR3 length is 15 residues. The germline gives CDR1 SGHNT, CDR2 YYREEE (reference sequence). Trimming took 4 bases from V and 2 from J; bases not matched to a gene: 4. CDR3 sequence reads: CASSASSGAYNEQFF. The CDR3 DNA sequence: TGTGCCAGCAGCGCCTCTAGCGGGGCCTACAATGAGCAGTTCTTC.

This clone has a handful of counts. The chain has TRBV24-1 and TRBJ1-1, with 7 nucleotides matching TRBD1. The J segment lost 4 bases and the V segment lost 2 bases, leaving 0 bases of the junction unmatched. CDR3 length equals 13 residues. Germline lookup yields CDR1 KGHDR and CDR2 SFDVKD. The CDR3 DNA is TGTGCCACCAGTGATTGGACAGGCACTGAAGCTTTCTTT. Residues: CATSDWTGTEAFF.

This clone showed up just a few times. V is TRBV10-3 and J is TRBJ2-7, with TRBD1 identical over 11 bases. The CDR3 consists of 13 residues. V lost 6 bases and J lost 4; bases outside the gene matches: 2. Per germline, CDR1 ENHRY and CDR2 SYGVKD. CDR3 bases: TGTGCCATCAGGGGACAGGGGGTGTACGAGCAGTACTTC. Translating it yields CAIRGQGVYEQYF.

The chain joins TRBV19 to TRBJ2-1, with 13 bases fitting TRBD2. Germline V CDR1 and CDR2: LNHDA, SQIVND (reference sequence). V lost 6 bases to trimming and J lost 8 bases; unmatched junction nucleotides: 1. This CDR3 is 13 amino acids long. CDR3 nucleotide sequence: TGTGCCAGTAGGACTAGCGGGAGGTATGAGCAGTTCTTC. This codes for CASRTSGRYEQFF.

For the CDR3, the DNA is TGCGCCAGCAGCTTGGGCGACAGGGAAGGCTACGAGCAGTACTTC. It encodes CASSLGDREGYEQYF. The chain uses TRBV5-1 and TRBJ2-7; 7 bases match TRBD1. Germline CDR1 and CDR2: SGHRS and YFSETQ. Germline trimming cut 0 bases from V and 3 bases from J; bases unmatched to any gene: 6. The CDR3 spans 15 residues.

The gene calls are TRBV19 and TRBJ1-6, with D hard to call. With 3 bases removed from V and 3 bases from J, the gap between germline ends came to 15 bases. Looked up from germline, CDR1 is LNHDA and CDR2 is SQIVND (reference sequence). The CDR3 loop spans 17 amino acids. The CDR3 DNA is TGTGCCAGTAGTATCCCTCCGACGGGTTACTATAATTCACCCCTCCACTTT. This sequence encodes CASSIPPTGYYNSPLHF.

The chain is built from TRBV10-3 and TRBJ2-3; D gene unclear. Germline V CDR1 and CDR2: ENHRY, SYGVKD. The CDR3 is made up of 12 amino acids. V dropped 3 bases and J dropped 4 bases, with 5 bases sitting between them. The CDR3 bases are TGTGCCATCAGTGACCAATCAGATACGCAGTATTTT. As protein: CAISDQSDTQYF.